Below are 4 T cell receptor beta chains sequenced from a single sample in a study of CD8 T cells in ankylosing spondylitis. One entry per CDR3 protein, called by TCRdb with MiXCR from the 5' RACE reads. The sample has 50,000 to 65,000 distinct CDR3 sequences, 6% to 7.5% seen once. Sequencing was done on a sample of blood, either unsorted or a sorted T cell fraction (not recorded which). The receptors stem from a female donor with ankylosing spondylitis or in good health (not recorded which).

The V and J genes are TRBV29-1 and TRBJ1-1; D call uncertain. Germline CDR1 reads SQVTM; CDR2 reads ANQGSEA. Trimming stripped 5 bases from V and 1 base from J, with 14 bases between. The CDR3 contains 14 residues. CDR3 sequence (DNA): TGCAGCGTTTCGCACCTATCAGGGAACACTGAAGCTTTCTTT. This gives the protein CSVSHLSGNTEAFF.

Ten or more counts support this clonotype. The CDR3: CASSYGRATTTDTQYF. In DNA, the CDR3 is TGTGCCAGCAGTTACGGCCGGGCTACTACCACAGATACGCAGTATTTT. The rearrangement links TRBV6-5 to TRBJ2-3; D is unclear. Germline assignment: CDR1 MNHEY and CDR2 SVGAGI. The V end lost 2 bases, the J end lost 2 bases, and 14 bases lay between the germline ends. CDR3 size: 16 residues.

This clonotype was detected ten times or more. The chain recombines TRBV5-1 with TRBJ2-1; D remains unclear. The CDR3 runs to 14 residues. Germline CDR1 and CDR2: SGHRS and YFSETQ. V was trimmed by 0 bases and J by 10 bases, leaving 14 bases between them. Here the CDR3 DNA reads TGCGCCAGCAGCTTGGATGACCCTCTAGGGGAGCAGTTCTTC. Protein: CASSLDDPLGEQFF.

This clonotype was detected a few times. The chain joins TRBV7-9 to TRBJ1-2; the D is unclear. CDR1 and CDR2 (germline): SEHNR, FQNEAQ (reference sequence). This CDR3 contains 13 residues. V was clipped by 1 base and J by 6 bases, with 9 bases between them. DNA for the CDR3: TGTGCCAGCAGCTTAGGGGCGGCTAATGGCTACACCTTC. This codes for CASSLGAANGYTF.